One sample yielded the 6 T cell receptor beta chains listed below, sequenced in a study of T cells in Graves' hyperthyroidism and ophthalmopathy. RNA transcripts yielded amplified TCR beta CDR3 regions. The study used the HTBI primer set for a first-round RT-PCR of the TCR CDR3. TCRdb recomputed calls from the multiplex PCR reads with MiXCR, one row per CDR3 protein. In the table there are hundreds of thousands of distinct CDR3 sequences, about 20% of which are singletons. Material: blood. Every receptor here comes from a man younger than 40 with Graves' ophthalmopathy.

This clonotype occurred many times. J is TRBJ1-1 and V is TRBV28; D gene uncertain. Trimming removed 4 bases at V and 2 bases at J, with 17 bases between. The CDR3 contains 16 residues. Germline CDR1 reads MDHEN; CDR2 reads SYDVKM. Here the CDR3 DNA reads TGTGCCAGCAGTTCTATGTCAAGCAGATTAAACACTGAAGCTTTCTTT. Its protein product is CASSSMSSRLNTEAFF.

Many counts were recorded for this clonotype. V is TRBV6-1 and J is TRBJ1-1, with D possibly TRBD1 on 5 matching bases. Germline loops: CDR1 MNHNS, CDR2 SASEGT. Trimming stripped 8 bases from V and 2 bases from J, with 18 bases between. The length of the CDR3 is 15 residues. The DNA for the CDR3 is TGTGCCAGCCGAGAAGGGCAAGGGGCCAACACTGAAGCTTTCTTT. It specifies CASREGQGANTEAFF.

This chain connects TRBV2 to TRBJ2-2, with 15 bases matching TRBD2. Germline V gives CDR1 SNHLY, CDR2 FYNNEI. The CDR3 totals 17 residues. The J segment lost 6 bases and the V segment lost 5 bases, leaving 7 bases of the junction unmatched. The chain's CDR3 is CASSQDRTSGRAGELFF. CDR3 DNA sequence: TGTGCCAGCAGTCAGGACCGGACTAGCGGGAGGGCCGGGGAGCTGTTTTTT. The full variable domain, completed using reference TRBV2 and TRBJ2-2, is EPEVTQTPSHQVTQMGQEVILRCVPISNHLYFYWYRQILGQKVEFLVSFYNNEISEKSEIFDDQFSVERPDGSNFTLKIRSTKLEDSAMYFCASSQDRTSGRAGELFFGEGSRLTVL.

This clonotype was seen a few times. The chain joins TRBV6-1 to TRBJ1-1; maybe TRBD1 (5 bases). Germline V gives CDR1 MNHNS, CDR2 SASEGT. This CDR3 has 14 residues. With 6 bases removed from V and 1 base from J, the gap between germline ends came to 12 bases. This CDR3 reads CASSDWGKNTEAFF. In DNA form, the CDR3 reads TGTGCCAGCAGCGACTGGGGCAAGAACACTGAAGCTTTCTTT.

The chain carries TRBV12-3 or TRBV12-4 and TRBJ1-5; 7 nucleotides agree with TRBD1. The CDR3 sequence is 16 residues long. Trimming took 6 bases from V and 3 from J; bases not matched to a gene: 11. The CDR3 DNA reads TGTGCCAGCAGACTCACCTCAACAGGGGCCAATCAGCCCCAGCATTTT. Translated: CASRLTSTGANQPQHF.

This chain links TRBV2 with TRBJ1-3; D remains unclear. V was cut by 8 bases and J by 7 bases, with 6 bases left in between. The CDR3 has 10 amino acids. Germline V gene sequence: CDR1 SNHLY, CDR2 FYNNEI. CDR3 nucleotides: TGTGCCAGCGTGGGGAACACCATATATTTT. Encoded protein: CASVGNTIYF. Looking up the rest from reference TRBV2 and TRBJ1-3 gives the full variable domain: EPEVTQTPSHQVTQMGQEVILRCVPISNHLYFYWYRQILGQKVEFLVSFYNNEISEKSEIFDDQFSVERPDGSNFTLKIRSTKLEDSAMYFCASVGNTIYFGEGSWLTVV.